This T cell receptor (beta chain) is from a study of T cell clonotyping in hematopoietic cell transplantation. Overall study results and limits: Graft donor and pretransplant recipient Inverse Simpson Index values predicted broader posttransplant TCR diversity. No sorting was done, leaving CD4 and CD8 contributions mixed. At the given depth, recipient repertoires were over 95% de novo clonotypes. Recipient TCR diversity dropped after transplant; expanded clonotypes rose from day 30 to 180.

This CDR3 region has 12 residues. Germline V gene sequence: CDR1 SGHTA, CDR2 FQGTGA. Trimming left V 7 bases short and J 4 bases short, with 10 bases between. Profiling relied on immunoSEQ multiplex PCR, and the TCRdb table lists in-frame clones only, not all of them. The sample contains fewer than 70,000 clones, around 94% of which appear only once. In the case of this clone: Its antigen is not known.

The receptor was isolated from a man aged 45 to 65 in good health. Some clones in this sample may be carry-over from other donors' samples. The specimen was peripheral blood mononuclear cells. The genes are TRBV7-3 and TRBJ1-1; D ambiguous. The CDR3 is CASKSESTEAFF. The CDR3 DNA follows: TGTGCCAGCAAATCAGAGAGCACTGAAGCTTTCTTT.